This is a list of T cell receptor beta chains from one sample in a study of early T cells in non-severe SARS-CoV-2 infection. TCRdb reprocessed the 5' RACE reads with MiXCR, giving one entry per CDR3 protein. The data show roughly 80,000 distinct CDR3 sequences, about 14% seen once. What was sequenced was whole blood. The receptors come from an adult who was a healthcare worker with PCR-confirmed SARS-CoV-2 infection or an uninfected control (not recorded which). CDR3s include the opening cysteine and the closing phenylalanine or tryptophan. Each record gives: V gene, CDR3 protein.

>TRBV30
CAWSGGGAGYGYTF
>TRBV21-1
CASSKVGQGLFYGYTF
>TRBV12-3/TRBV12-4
CASALGAGANVLTF
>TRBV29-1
CSVEDPERSSYNEQFF
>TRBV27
CASSWGLDREVYNEQFF
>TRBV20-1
CSAPGLSYEQYF
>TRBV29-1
CSAGTGVSVRGYTF
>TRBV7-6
CASSLKEAEQYF
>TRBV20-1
CSGLAAYEQYF
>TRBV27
CASRASRNEKLFF
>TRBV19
CASRGLAGGSSYNEQFF
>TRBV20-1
CSAFRNGGYQETQYF
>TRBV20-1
CSASQQGIGELFF
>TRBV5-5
CVSSSDSYTGELFF
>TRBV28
CATTAYSELFF
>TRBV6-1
CASSEFLWGQGDNEQFF
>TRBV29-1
CSVVQAAEAFF
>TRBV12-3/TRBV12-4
CASSLSLIDYTF
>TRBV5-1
CASSTQGNQPQHF